This TCR beta chain was captured by sequencing in a study of human T cells and chemical hapten exposure. This clonotype showed up just a few times. In TCRdb, the RACE reads were re-called with MiXCR into one record per CDR3 protein. The sample consists of over 130,000 distinct CDR3 sequences, over 9.5% of them appearing once. V was pared by 2 bases and J by 7 bases, with 6 bases between. This CDR3 is 13 amino acids long. Time point meaning: patch test 2, 6 weeks after DPC sensitization. As to treatment: therapeutic diphenylcyclopropenone sensitization with weekly scalp DPC. V gene TRBV12-3 or TRBV12-4 combines with J gene TRBJ1-6; D gene unclear. This sample comprised whole blood, obtained in connection with sensitization to the hapten diphenylcyclopropenone (DPC). The receptor's source is a woman aged 50 to 65 with alopecia areata. Some clones in this sample may be carry-over from other donors' samples. CDR3 DNA: TGTGCCAGCAGTTTACGGGGAAATTCACCCCTCCACTTT. Protein sequence: CASSLRGNSPLHF.